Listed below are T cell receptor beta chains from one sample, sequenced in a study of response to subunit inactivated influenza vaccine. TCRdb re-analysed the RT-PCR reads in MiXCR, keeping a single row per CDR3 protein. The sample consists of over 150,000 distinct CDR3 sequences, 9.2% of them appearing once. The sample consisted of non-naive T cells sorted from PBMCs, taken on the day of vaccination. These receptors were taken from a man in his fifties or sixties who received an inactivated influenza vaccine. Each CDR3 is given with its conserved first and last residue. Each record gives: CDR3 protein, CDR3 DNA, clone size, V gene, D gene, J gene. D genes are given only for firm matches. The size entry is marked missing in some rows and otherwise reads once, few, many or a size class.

CAISETSLDTQYF	TGTGCCATCAGTGAGACTTCATTGGATACGCAGTATTTT	few	TRBV10-3	.	TRBJ2-3
CSASAASGGPWDTQYF	TGCAGTGCTAGTGCGGCTAGCGGGGGCCCCTGGGATACGCAGTATTTT	many	TRBV20-1	TRBD2	TRBJ2-3
CSARKTSGTDTQYF	TGCAGTGCTAGAAAGACTAGCGGCACAGATACGCAGTATTTT	few	TRBV20-1	TRBD2	TRBJ2-3
CASSSSGTSGVDTQYF	TGTGCCAGCAGTTCCTCCGGGACTAGCGGGGTAGATACGCAGTATTTT	few	TRBV28	TRBD2	TRBJ2-3
CASSPGGLGTYEQYF	TGTGCCAGCAGCCCCGGGGGGCTAGGAACCTACGAGCAGTACTTC	.	TRBV2	.	TRBJ2-7
CASSVQPGGVETQYF	TGTGCCAGCAGCGTACAGCCCGGAGGTGTAGAGACCCAGTACTTC	few	TRBV9	.	TRBJ2-5
CASSPQGLRRDTQYF	TGTGCCAGCAGCCCCCAAGGGTTAAGAAGAGATACGCAGTATTTT	.	TRBV7-3	.	TRBJ2-3
CASSFHGGRYEQYF	TGTGCCAGCAGTTTTCACGGGGGGCGATACGAGCAGTACTTC	few	TRBV12-3/TRBV12-4	.	TRBJ2-7
CSGTRGAQETQYF	TGCAGTGGGACTCGGGGGGCTCAAGAGACCCAGTACTTC	few	TRBV20-1	.	TRBJ2-5
CASSGRTGLNEKLFF	TGTGCCAGCAGCGGGAGGACAGGGCTGAATGAAAAACTGTTTTTT	.	TRBV7-2	TRBD1	TRBJ1-4
CASSPGLAGIETQYF	TGTGCCAGCAGTCCCGGACTAGCGGGGATCGAGACCCAGTACTTC	.	TRBV6-1	TRBD2	TRBJ2-5
CASSLGADQETQYF	TGCGCCAGCAGCTTGGGGGCAGATCAAGAGACCCAGTACTTC	many	TRBV5-1	.	TRBJ2-5
CASSVRTSGSGDTQYF	TGTGCCAGCAGCGTAAGGACTAGCGGATCGGGTGATACGCAGTATTTT	few	TRBV9	TRBD2	TRBJ2-3
CASSPSETGAAFF	TGTGCCAGCAGCCCGTCGGAAACCGGGGCGGCTTTCTTT	many	TRBV3-1	.	TRBJ1-1
CASSIDLTGQVNEQFF	TGTGCCAGTAGTATAGATCTGACAGGACAGGTCAATGAGCAGTTCTTC	.	TRBV19	TRBD1	TRBJ2-1
CATPGAGESYEQYF	TGTGCCACCCCTGGGGCAGGGGAGTCCTACGAGCAGTACTTC	many	TRBV4-2	.	TRBJ2-7
CASSWSGGGQETQYF	TGTGCCAGCAGCTGGAGCGGGGGTGGCCAAGAGACCCAGTACTTC	few	TRBV9	TRBD2	TRBJ2-5
CASSLIGTSGAHVDTQYF	TGTGCCAGCAGCTTAATTGGGACTAGCGGGGCCCATGTAGATACGCAGTATTTT	.	TRBV7-8	TRBD2	TRBJ2-3
CASSLAEVYGYTF	TGTGCCAGCAGTTTGGCGGAGGTCTATGGCTACACCTTC	.	TRBV12-3/TRBV12-4	.	TRBJ1-2
CASSHFRNTEAFF	TGTGCCAGCAGTCATTTTCGGAACACTGAAGCTTTCTTT	few	TRBV6-1	.	TRBJ1-1
CASSPPDTQETQYF	TGTGCCAGCAGCCCTCCTGACACCCAAGAGACCCAGTACTTC	few	TRBV28	.	TRBJ2-5
CSVEGGRRTEAFF	TGCAGCGTTGAAGGTGGCAGGAGGACTGAAGCTTTCTTT	many	TRBV29-1	.	TRBJ1-1
CSASRGGLYNEQFF	TGCAGTGCTAGTCGCGGGGGCCTATACAATGAGCAGTTCTTC	.	TRBV20-1	.	TRBJ2-1
CASTLSESTDTQYF	TGTGCCAGCACCCTAAGTGAGAGCACAGATACGCAGTATTTT	many	TRBV7-8	.	TRBJ2-3
CAWTSAETQYF	TGTGCCTGGACTAGCGCAGAGACCCAGTACTTC	few	TRBV30	.	TRBJ2-5
CASSPGGRSNIQYF	TGTGCCAGCAGCCCGGGGGGCAGGAGTAACATTCAGTACTTC	few	TRBV3-1	.	TRBJ2-4
CASSLKGGTYNEQFF	TGTGCCAGCAGCTTAAAGGGGGGCACATACAATGAGCAGTTCTTC	few	TRBV11-2	.	TRBJ2-1
CASSTRTGRTNYGYTF	TGTGCCAGCAGCACCCGGACAGGGCGGACTAACTATGGCTACACCTTC	few	TRBV13	TRBD1	TRBJ1-2
CSPTRGTQNTEAFF	TGCAGCCCCACGCGTGGGACCCAGAACACTGAAGCTTTCTTT	many	TRBV29-1	.	TRBJ1-1
CASSGTGGSSYEQYF	TGTGCCAGCAGTGGGACAGGGGGTAGCTCCTACGAGCAGTACTTC	.	TRBV2	TRBD1	TRBJ2-7
CAALSPGGKTQYF	TGTGCCGCCTTAAGCCCAGGGGGGAAGACCCAGTACTTC	.	TRBV28	.	TRBJ2-5
CASSPVRRTNTGELFF	TGTGCCAGCAGCCCGGTGAGGCGGACGAACACCGGGGAGCTGTTTTTT	.	TRBV5-8	.	TRBJ2-2
CASSQTTRESEQFF	TGCGCCAGCAGCCAAACCACTCGGGAAAGCGAGCAGTTCTTC	.	TRBV4-3	.	TRBJ2-1
CASSLAGLGQSSYNEQFF	TGTGCCAGCAGCTTAGCGGGTCTCGGACAGAGCTCCTACAATGAGCAGTTCTTC	many	TRBV7-8	.	TRBJ2-1
CSAGGGGARSDTQYF	TGCAGTGCTGGGGGAGGGGGGGCGCGGTCAGATACGCAGTATTTT	few	TRBV20-1	.	TRBJ2-3
CASSLGPSYEQYF	TGTGCCAGCAGTTTGGGTCCTTCCTACGAGCAGTACTTC	many	TRBV28	.	TRBJ2-7
CASSVQLAGDTQYF	TGTGCCAGCAGCGTACAACTAGCGGGAGATACGCAGTATTTT	many	TRBV9	TRBD2	TRBJ2-3
CSARVLQGVRNIQYF	TGCAGTGCTAGAGTCCTTCAGGGGGTCAGGAACATTCAGTACTTC	few	TRBV20-1	TRBD1	TRBJ2-4
CASSHGTSADEQFF	TGTGCCAGCAGCCACGGGACTAGCGCCGATGAGCAGTTCTTC	few	TRBV4-2	TRBD2	TRBJ2-1
CASSWAGHSNTEAFF	TGCGCCAGCAGCTGGGCGGGGCACTCGAACACTGAAGCTTTCTTT	.	TRBV5-1	.	TRBJ1-1
CASSQDDGFGETQYF	TGTGCCAGCAGCCAAGATGACGGGTTCGGAGAGACCCAGTACTTC	.	TRBV4-2	.	TRBJ2-5
CASSQIGYEQYF	TGTGCCAGCAGTCAAATCGGCTACGAGCAGTACTTC	few	TRBV27	.	TRBJ2-7